A selection of T cell receptor beta chains follows, all from one sample in a study of shared clonotypes between healthy human individuals. Clones were sequenced by immunoSEQ multiplex PCR, and TCRdb holds only the in-frame ones, with some missing. The data hold 2.3 million or so clones, with over 85% observed a single time. Material for sequencing was naive CD4+ T cells from PBMCs. All receptors come from a young man in good health. Some clones in this sample may be carry-over from other donors' samples. CDR3s include the opening cysteine and the closing phenylalanine or tryptophan. The order of the fields is CDR3 protein, CDR3 DNA, V gene, J gene, D gene, clone size. D genes are given only for firm matches. Clone size is stated in some rows and not others, as once, few, many or a class when expanded.

CASSSRLVAGELFF	TGTGCCAGCAGCTCGAGATTAGTAGCCGGGGAGCTGTTTTTT	TRBV7-2	TRBJ2-2	-	once
CASFEQKETQYF	TGTGCCAGCTTCGAACAGAAAGAGACCCAGTACTTC	TRBV28	TRBJ2-5	-	-
CASSPGTVIETQYF	TGTGCCAGCAGCCCCGGGACAGTCATCGAGACCCAGTACTTC	TRBV11-2	TRBJ2-5	TRBD1	-
CASSDSVAGHPSYNEQFF	TGTGCCAGCAGTGACTCGGTTGCGGGACACCCCTCCTACAATGAGCAGTTCTTC	TRBV6-4	TRBJ2-1	-	-
CASSSRQDYAEAFF	TGTGCCAGCAGCTCGCGGCAGGATTACGCTGAAGCTTTCTTT	TRBV5-6	TRBJ1-1	-	once
CASSTTDRAADTQYF	TGTGCCAGCAGCACAACGGACAGGGCGGCAGATACGCAGTATTTT	TRBV5-6	TRBJ2-3	TRBD1	-
CASNNPQGRGEKLFF	TGTGCCAGCAATAACCCGCAGGGACGGGGTGAAAAACTGTTTTTT	TRBV28	TRBJ1-4	-	-
CASSNLAGVGTGELFF	TGCGCCAGCAGCAATCTAGCGGGGGTCGGAACCGGGGAGCTGTTTTTT	TRBV5-1	TRBJ2-2	TRBD2	-
CASSQGQGANAGNQPQHF	TGTGCCAGCAGCCAAGGACAGGGGGCTAATGCGGGCAATCAGCCCCAGCATTTT	TRBV4-2	TRBJ1-5	TRBD1	-
CASSPTQSGGYTF	TGTGCCAGCAGCCCTACCCAATCTGGAGGCTACACCTTC	TRBV7-2	TRBJ1-2	-	-
CASSLVAGGPGGELFF	TGTGCCAGCAGCTTAGTAGCGGGAGGCCCTGGCGGGGAGCTGTTTTTT	TRBV7-2	TRBJ2-2	TRBD2	-
CAVSTSGNTIYF	TGTGCCGTGTCAACTTCTGGAAACACCATATATTTT	TRBV6-5	TRBJ1-3	-	-
CASSDGTQETQYF	TGTGCCAGCAGTGACGGGACTCAAGAGACCCAGTACTTC	TRBV9	TRBJ2-5	-	-
CASSPTLAGGPYEQYF	TGTGCCAGCAGTCCGACACTAGCGGGAGGACCCTACGAGCAGTACTTC	TRBV2	TRBJ2-7	TRBD2	-
CASSFPGQGNNEQFF	TGTGCCAGCAGCTTTCCGGGACAGGGAAACAATGAGCAGTTCTTC	TRBV5-4	TRBJ2-1	TRBD1	-
CASSYGTGPSEQYF	TGCGCCAGCAGCTACGGGACAGGGCCCAGCGAGCAGTACTTC	TRBV5-1	TRBJ2-7	TRBD1	-
CASSYRAGQGETQYF	TGTGCCAGCAGTTATCGGGCAGGGCAGGGAGAGACCCAGTACTTC	TRBV6-6	TRBJ2-5	-	once
CASSADRANGEKLFF	TGTGCCAGCAGCGCTGACAGGGCGAACGGTGAAAAACTGTTTTTT	TRBV4-2	TRBJ1-4	TRBD1	-
CASSLGTGEETQYF	TGTGCCAGCAGCTTAGGGACAGGGGAAGAGACCCAGTACTTC	TRBV11-3	TRBJ2-5	TRBD1	-
CASSRTGLYSNQPQHF	TGTGCCAGCAGTCGGACAGGCCTCTATAGCAATCAGCCCCAGCATTTT	TRBV2	TRBJ1-5	TRBD1	-
CASSETTGSSYNEQFF	TGTGCCAGCAGTGAAACCACAGGTAGCTCCTACAATGAGCAGTTCTTC	TRBV25-1	TRBJ2-1	-	once
CASSKGQGQYF	TGTGCCAGCAGTAAGGGACAGGGGCAGTACTTC	TRBV6-5	TRBJ2-7	TRBD1	-
CASSDIVQGVTYGYTF	TGTGCCAGCAGTGATATAGTACAGGGGGTCACCTATGGCTACACCTTC	TRBV25-1	TRBJ1-2	TRBD1	few
CASSLGQGRQETQYF	TGTGCCAGCAGTTTGGGCCAGGGGAGGCAAGAGACCCAGTACTTC	TRBV28	TRBJ2-5	-	-
CASRGQGRDQPQHF	TGTGCCAGCCGGGGACAGGGGCGCGATCAGCCCCAGCATTTT	TRBV6-8	TRBJ1-5	TRBD1	-
CAITQGREQFF	TGTGCCATCACCCAGGGCCGGGAGCAGTTCTTC	TRBV10-3	TRBJ2-1	-	-
CATSRDISAETPPEQYF	TGTGCCACCAGCAGAGATATTTCGGCGGAGACCCCTCCCGAGCAGTACTTC	TRBV15	TRBJ2-7	-	-
CASSQDRGSSYNEQFF	TGTGCCAGCAGCCAAGATAGGGGAAGCTCCTACAATGAGCAGTTCTTC	TRBV4-2	TRBJ2-1	-	-
CASTSGLPSTDTQYF	TGTGCCAGCACCTCGGGACTACCCAGCACAGATACGCAGTATTTT	TRBV2	TRBJ2-3	TRBD2	-
CASSQDLSGPGSEAFF	TGTGCCAGCAGCCAAGATTTGTCAGGACCAGGATCTGAAGCTTTCTTT	TRBV4-2	TRBJ1-1	-	once
CASSLDPGSSYEQYF	TGCGCCAGCAGCTTGGATCCAGGCTCTAGCTACGAGCAGTACTTC	TRBV5-1	TRBJ2-7	-	-
CASSFSGKNTEAFF	TGTGCCAGCAGCTTTAGCGGAAAGAACACTGAAGCTTTCTTT	TRBV7-9	TRBJ1-1	-	-
CASNPRRLQETQYF	TGTGCCAGCAATCCTCGGAGGCTACAAGAGACCCAGTACTTC	TRBV28	TRBJ2-5	-	-